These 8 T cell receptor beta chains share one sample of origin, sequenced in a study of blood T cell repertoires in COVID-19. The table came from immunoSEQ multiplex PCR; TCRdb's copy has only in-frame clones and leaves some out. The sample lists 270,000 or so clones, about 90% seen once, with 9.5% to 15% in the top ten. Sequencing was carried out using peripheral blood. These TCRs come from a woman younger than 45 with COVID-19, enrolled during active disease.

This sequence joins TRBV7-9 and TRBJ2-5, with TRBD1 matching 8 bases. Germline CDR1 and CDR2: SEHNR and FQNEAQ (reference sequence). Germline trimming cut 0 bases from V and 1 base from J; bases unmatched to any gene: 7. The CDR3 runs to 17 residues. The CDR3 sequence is CASSLAQGAQAQETQYF. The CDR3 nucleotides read TGTGCCAGCAGCTTAGCGCAGGGGGCGCAGGCCCAAGAGACCCAGTACTTC.

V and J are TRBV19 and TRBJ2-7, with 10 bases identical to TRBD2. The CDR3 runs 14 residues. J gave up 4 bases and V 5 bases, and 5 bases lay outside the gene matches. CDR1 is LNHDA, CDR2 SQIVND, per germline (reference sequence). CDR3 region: CASSSASGGYEQYF. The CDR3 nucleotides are TGTGCCAGTAGTTCGGCTAGCGGGGGATACGAGCAGTACTTC.

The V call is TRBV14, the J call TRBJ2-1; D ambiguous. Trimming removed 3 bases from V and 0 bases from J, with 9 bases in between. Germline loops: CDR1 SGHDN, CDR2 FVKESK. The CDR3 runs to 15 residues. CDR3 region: CASSHPHGSYNEQFF. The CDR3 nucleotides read TGTGCCAGCAGCCACCCCCACGGCTCCTACAATGAGCAGTTCTTC.

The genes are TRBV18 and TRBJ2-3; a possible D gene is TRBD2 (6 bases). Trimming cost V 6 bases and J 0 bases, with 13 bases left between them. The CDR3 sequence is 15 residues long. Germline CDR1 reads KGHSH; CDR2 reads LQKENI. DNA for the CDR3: TGTGCCAGCTCCCCCGGGACTGGTAGCACAGATACGCAGTATTTT. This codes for CASSPGTGSTDTQYF.

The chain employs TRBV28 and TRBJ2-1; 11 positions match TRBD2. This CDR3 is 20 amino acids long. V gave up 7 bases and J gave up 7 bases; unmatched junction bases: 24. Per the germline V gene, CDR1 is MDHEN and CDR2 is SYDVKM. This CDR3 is CASTFRAGTSGVGATNEQFF. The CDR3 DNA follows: TGTGCCAGCACCTTTAGAGCCGGGACTAGCGGTGTGGGGGCTACAAATGAGCAGTTCTTC.

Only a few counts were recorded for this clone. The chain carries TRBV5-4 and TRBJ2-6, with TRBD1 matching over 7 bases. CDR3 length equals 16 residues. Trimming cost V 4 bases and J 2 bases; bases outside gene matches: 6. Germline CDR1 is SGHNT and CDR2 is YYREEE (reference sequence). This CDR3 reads CASSPRQGAGANVLTF. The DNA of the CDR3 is TGTGCCAGCAGCCCCAGACAGGGTGCTGGGGCCAACGTCCTGACTTTC.

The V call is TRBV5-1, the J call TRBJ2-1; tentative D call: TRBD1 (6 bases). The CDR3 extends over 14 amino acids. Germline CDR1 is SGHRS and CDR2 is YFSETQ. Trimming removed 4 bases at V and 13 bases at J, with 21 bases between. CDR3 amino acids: CASSPGPDRLLQFF. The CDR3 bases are TGCGCCAGCAGCCCGGGGCCCGACAGGCTTCTCCAGTTCTTC. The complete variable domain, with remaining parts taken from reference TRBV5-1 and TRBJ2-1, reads KAGVTQTPRYLIKTRGQQVTLSCSPISGHRSVSWYQQTPGQGLQFLFEYFSETQRNKGNFPGRFSGRQFSNSRSEMNVSTLELGDSALYLCASSPGPDRLLQFFGPGTRLTVL.

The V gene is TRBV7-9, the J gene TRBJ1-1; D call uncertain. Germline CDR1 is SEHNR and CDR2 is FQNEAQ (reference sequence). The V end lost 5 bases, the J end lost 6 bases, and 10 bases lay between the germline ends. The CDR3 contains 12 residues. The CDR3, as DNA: TGTGCCAGCAGCCGAGAGGGCCCTGAAGCTTTCTTT. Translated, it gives CASSREGPEAFF.